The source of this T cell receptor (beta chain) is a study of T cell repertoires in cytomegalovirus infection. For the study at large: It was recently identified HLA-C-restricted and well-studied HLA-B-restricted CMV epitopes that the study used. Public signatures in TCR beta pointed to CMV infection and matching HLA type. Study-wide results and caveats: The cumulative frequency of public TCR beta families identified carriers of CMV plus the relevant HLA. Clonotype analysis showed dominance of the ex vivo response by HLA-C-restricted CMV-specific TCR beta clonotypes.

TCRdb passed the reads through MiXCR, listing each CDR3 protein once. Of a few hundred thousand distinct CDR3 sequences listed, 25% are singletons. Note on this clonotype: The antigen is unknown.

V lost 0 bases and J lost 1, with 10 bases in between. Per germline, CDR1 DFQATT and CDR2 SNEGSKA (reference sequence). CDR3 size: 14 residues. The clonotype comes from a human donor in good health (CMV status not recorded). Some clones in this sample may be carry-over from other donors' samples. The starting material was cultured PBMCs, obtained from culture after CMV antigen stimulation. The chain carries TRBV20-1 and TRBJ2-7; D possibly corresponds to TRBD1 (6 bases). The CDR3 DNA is TGCAGTGCTAGAGATCCCACAGGGTCCTACGAGCAGTACTTC. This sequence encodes CSARDPTGSYEQYF.